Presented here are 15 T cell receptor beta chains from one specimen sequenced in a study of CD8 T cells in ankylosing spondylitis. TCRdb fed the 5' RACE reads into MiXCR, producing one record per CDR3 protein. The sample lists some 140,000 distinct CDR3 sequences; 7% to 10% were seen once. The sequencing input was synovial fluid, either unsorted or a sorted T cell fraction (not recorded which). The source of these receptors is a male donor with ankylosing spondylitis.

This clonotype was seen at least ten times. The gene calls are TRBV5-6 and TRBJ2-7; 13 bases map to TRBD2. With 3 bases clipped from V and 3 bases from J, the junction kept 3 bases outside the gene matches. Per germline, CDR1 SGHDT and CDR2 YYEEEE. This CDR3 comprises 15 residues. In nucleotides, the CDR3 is TGTGCCAGCAGCTCCGGGACTAGCGGGAACTACGAGCAGTACTTC. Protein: CASSSGTSGNYEQYF.

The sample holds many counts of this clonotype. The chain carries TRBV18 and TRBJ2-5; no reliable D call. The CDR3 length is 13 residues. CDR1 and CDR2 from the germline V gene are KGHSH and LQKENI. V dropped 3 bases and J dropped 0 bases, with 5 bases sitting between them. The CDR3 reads CASSPGHQETQYF. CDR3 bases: TGTGCCAGCTCACCTGGACACCAAGAGACCCAGTACTTC.

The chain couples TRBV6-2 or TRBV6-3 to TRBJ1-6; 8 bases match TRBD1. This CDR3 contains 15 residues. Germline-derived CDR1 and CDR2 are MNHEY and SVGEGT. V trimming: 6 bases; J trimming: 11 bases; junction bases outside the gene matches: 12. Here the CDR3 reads CASSPPGQGRTPLHF. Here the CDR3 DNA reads TGTGCCAGCAGCCCCCCCGGACAGGGACGGACACCCCTCCACTTT.

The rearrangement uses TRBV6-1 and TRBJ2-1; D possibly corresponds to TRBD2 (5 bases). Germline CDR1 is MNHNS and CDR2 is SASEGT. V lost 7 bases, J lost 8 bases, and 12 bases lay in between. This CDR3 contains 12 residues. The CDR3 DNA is TGTGCCAGCAAAGACTATAACTATGAGCAGTTCTTC. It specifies CASKDYNYEQFF.

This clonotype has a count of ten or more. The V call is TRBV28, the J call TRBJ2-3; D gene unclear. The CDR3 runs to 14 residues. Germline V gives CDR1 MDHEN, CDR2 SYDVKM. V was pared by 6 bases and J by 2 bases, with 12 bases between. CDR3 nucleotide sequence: TGTGCCAGCAGAACCGCAGAATCCACAGATACGCAGTATTTT. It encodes CASRTAESTDTQYF.

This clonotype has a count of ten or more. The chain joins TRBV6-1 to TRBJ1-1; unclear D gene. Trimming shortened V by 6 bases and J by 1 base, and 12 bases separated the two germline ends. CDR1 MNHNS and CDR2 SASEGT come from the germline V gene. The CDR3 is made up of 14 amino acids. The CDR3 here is CASRQSGRNTEAFF. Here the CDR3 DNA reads TGTGCCAGCAGACAATCCGGGAGGAACACTGAAGCTTTCTTT.

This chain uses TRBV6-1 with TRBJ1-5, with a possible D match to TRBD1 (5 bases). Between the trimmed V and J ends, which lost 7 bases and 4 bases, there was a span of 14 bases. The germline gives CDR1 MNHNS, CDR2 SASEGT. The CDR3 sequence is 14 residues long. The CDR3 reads CASKVGRGNQPQHF. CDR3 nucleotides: TGTGCCAGCAAGGTGGGGAGGGGTAATCAGCCCCAGCATTTT.

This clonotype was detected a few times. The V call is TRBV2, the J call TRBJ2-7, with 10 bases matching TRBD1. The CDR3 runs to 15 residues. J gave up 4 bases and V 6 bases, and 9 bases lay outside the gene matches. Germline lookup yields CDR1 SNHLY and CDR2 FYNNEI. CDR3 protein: CASRRGRGQGYEQYF. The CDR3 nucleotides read TGTGCCAGCAGAAGGGGAAGGGGACAGGGGTACGAGCAGTACTTC. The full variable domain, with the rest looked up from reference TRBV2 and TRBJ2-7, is EPEVTQTPSHQVTQMGQEVILRCVPISNHLYFYWYRQILGQKVEFLVSFYNNEISEKSEIFDDQFSVERPDGSNFTLKIRSTKLEDSAMYFCASRRGRGQGYEQYFGPGTRLTVT.

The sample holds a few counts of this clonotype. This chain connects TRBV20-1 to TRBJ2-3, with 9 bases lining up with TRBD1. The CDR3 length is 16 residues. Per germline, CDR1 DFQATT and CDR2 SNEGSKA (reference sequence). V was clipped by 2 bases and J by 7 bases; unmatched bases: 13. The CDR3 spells CSARIGTGGRSYTQYF. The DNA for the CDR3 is TGCAGTGCTAGAATTGGCACAGGGGGCCGGAGTTATACGCAGTATTTT.

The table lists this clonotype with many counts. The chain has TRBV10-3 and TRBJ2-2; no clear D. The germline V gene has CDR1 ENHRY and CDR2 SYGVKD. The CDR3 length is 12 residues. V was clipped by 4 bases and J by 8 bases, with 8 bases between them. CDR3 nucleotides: TGTGCCATCAGTGTCCCTGAGGGGGAGCTGTTTTTT. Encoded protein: CAISVPEGELFF.

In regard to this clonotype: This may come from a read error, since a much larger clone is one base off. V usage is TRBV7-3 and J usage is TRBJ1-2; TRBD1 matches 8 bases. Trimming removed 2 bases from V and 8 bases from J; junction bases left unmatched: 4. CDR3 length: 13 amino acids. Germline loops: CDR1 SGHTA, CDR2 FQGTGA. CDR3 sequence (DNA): TGTGCCAGCAGCTTACGACAGGGGAGCGGCTACACCTTC. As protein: CASSLRQGSGYTF.

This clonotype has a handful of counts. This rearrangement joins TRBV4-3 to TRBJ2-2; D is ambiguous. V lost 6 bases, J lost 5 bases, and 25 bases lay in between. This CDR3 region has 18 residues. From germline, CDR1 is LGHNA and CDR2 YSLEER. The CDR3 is CASRLPYLFPGETGELFF. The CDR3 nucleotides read TGCGCCAGCAGACTCCCTTACTTGTTCCCCGGCGAAACCGGGGAGCTGTTTTTT.

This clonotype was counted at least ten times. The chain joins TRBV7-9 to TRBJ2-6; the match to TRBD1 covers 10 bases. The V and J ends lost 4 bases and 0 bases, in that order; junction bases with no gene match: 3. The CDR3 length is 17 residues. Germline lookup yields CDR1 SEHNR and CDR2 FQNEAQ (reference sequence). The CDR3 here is CASSSGTGVSGANVLTF. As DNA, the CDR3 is TGTGCCAGCAGCTCCGGGACAGGGGTCTCTGGGGCCAACGTCCTGACTTTC.

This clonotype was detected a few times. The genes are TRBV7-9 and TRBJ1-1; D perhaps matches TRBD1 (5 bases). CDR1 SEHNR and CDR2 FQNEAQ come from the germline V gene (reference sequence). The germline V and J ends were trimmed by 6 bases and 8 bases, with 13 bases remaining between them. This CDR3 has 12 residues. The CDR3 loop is CASRSPGPEAFF. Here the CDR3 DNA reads TGTGCCAGCAGATCTCCGGGACCCGAAGCTTTCTTT.

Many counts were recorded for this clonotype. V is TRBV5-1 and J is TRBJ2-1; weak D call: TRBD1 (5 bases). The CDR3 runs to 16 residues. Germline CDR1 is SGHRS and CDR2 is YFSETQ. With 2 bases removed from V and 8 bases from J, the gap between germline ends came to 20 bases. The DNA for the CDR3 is TGCGCCAGCAGCTTTGTGGGGCCCCCGGGTCTCCATGAGCAGTTCTTC. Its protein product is CASSFVGPPGLHEQFF.